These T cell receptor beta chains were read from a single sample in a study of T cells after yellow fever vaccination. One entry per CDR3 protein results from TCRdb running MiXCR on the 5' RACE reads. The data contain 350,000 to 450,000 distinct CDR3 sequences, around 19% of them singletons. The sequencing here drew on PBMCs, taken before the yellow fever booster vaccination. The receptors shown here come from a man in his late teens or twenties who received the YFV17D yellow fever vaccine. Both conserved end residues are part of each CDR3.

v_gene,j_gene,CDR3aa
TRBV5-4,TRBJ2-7,CASSLSTGGALIYYEQYF
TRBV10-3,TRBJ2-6,CAIREARGASAGANVLTF
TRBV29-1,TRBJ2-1,CSVEQPFLEGNEQFF
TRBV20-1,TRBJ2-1,CSARVSGGESNEQFF
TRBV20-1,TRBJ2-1,CSARGSGRSYNEQFF
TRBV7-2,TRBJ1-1,CASSLFSAGEGTEAFF
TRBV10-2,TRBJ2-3,CASTALFGGQRTDTQYF
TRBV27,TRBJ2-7,CASFYQRDRLSYEQYF
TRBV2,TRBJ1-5,CASSADTGNQPQHF
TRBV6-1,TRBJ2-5,CASSDTSEETQYF
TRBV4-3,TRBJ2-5,CASSQGQGASLQETQYF
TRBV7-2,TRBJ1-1,CATKTGMNTEAFF
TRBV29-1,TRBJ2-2,CSVEVGSTGELFF
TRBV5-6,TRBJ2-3,CASFGGQADTQYF
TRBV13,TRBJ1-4,CASSLDSSTEEKLFF
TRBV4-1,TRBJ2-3,CASSPLLAGGGYTQYF
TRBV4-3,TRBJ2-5,CASSQEGSRVEETQYF
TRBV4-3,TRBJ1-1,CASSQDLNTEAFF
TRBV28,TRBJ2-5,CASSFLRGGGETQYF
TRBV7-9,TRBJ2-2,CAQPQTTGELFF
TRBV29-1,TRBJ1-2,CSVAPGHIYGYTF
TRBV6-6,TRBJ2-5,CASSGGGAGETQYF
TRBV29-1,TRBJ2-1,CSVERGGLAGGFGDSSYNEQFF
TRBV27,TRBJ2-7,CASRPISGDYEQYF
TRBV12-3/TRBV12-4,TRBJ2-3,CASSNLRGDTQYF
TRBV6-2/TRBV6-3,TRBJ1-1,CASSPSQESGRIYTEAFF
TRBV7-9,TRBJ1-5,CASSLSGNSNQPQHF
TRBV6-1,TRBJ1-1,CASRWTEAFF
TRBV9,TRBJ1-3,CASSALWTVSGNTIYF
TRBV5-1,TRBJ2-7,CASSDRGQGSYEQYF
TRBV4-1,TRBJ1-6,CASSRVTEGSPLHF
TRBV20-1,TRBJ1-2,CSVDSQLTNYGYTF
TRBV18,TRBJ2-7,CASSPVGPISYEQYF
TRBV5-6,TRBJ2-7,CASSFQYEQYF
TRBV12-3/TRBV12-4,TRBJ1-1,CASSLGGTGVDTEAFF
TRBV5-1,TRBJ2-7,CASSLSGQFEQYF
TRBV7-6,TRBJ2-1,CASSQGGTGVYNEQFF
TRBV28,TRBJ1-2,CASSLDFYGYTF
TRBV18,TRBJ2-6,CASSPRDSGTGANVLTF
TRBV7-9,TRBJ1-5,CASSSTVNQPQHF
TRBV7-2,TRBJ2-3,CASSLPWDSPTDTQYF
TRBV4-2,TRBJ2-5,CASSQSDQETQYF
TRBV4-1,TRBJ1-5,CASSHFPGQGPNQPQHF